A single T cell receptor (beta chain) is shown here with its context. Its antigen is unidentified. These data belong to a study of post-analysis software for immune sequencing data. Turning to the study itself: Progressive-relapsing, secondary progressive and relapsing-remitting multiple sclerosis were among the disease courses included. General observations from the study: Four to six TRBV segments (TRBV5-6, TRBV5-1 and TRBV20-1 among them) occurred more frequently in patients than in controls.

TCR beta libraries were prepared from cDNA with unique molecular identifiers. It was from about 1 to 10 million T cells that about half a million cDNA molecules came. From the PCR reads, TCRdb called clonotypes with MiXCR, one entry per CDR3 protein. The sample has about 820,000 distinct CDR3 sequences, roughly 50% seen once; the top ten hold approximately 4.5%. V was pared by 7 bases and J by 3 bases, with 22 bases between. This CDR3 has 16 residues. Germline V gives CDR1 DFQATT, CDR2 SNEGSKA (reference sequence). V usage is TRBV20-1 and J usage is TRBJ2-1; D uncertain. The TCR was taken from a girl aged 10-17 years with multiple sclerosis. The sequenced sample consisted of blood. CDR3 sequence: CSVRLWKAGDYNEQFF. CDR3 bases: TGCAGTGTTAGGTTATGGAAGGCTGGGGACTACAATGAGCAGTTCTTC.